These T cell receptor beta chains were read from a single sample in a study of T cells in Graves' hyperthyroidism and ophthalmopathy. MiXCR, applied by TCRdb to the multiplex PCR reads, yields one record per CDR3 protein. The top ten hold 28% of the sample, which has under 500,000 distinct CDR3 sequences, over 11% seen once. Input material: blood. These receptors came from a middle-aged man with Graves' ophthalmopathy. Each CDR3 is given with its conserved first and last residue. The order of the fields is D gene, V gene, J gene, CDR3 protein. A D gene is named only where the DNA matches it firmly.

>-|TRBV19|TRBJ2-4
CASRGLFASGTGVKNIQYF
>-|TRBV5-1|TRBJ1-3
CASSLADGARNTIYF
>TRBD2|TRBV20-1|TRBJ2-1
CSASSGRAGNEQFF
>TRBD1|TRBV30|TRBJ2-1
CAWSVGPGQGWNEQFF
>-|TRBV28|TRBJ1-5
CASSSLGVNQPQHF
>-|TRBV10-2|TRBJ2-7
CASSVLGGTSSYEQYF
>TRBD2|TRBV18|TRBJ2-7
CASSQTPGLAGARGNSYEQYF
>-|TRBV29-1|TRBJ2-2
CSVSPAVGDGELFF
>TRBD2|TRBV29-1|TRBJ2-5
CSVTSSSGRGLYF
>TRBD1|TRBV20-1|TRBJ2-7
CSATLSGGYEQYF
>-|TRBV3-1|TRBJ2-7
CASSPRGHEQYF
>-|TRBV15|TRBJ2-6
CATSTRVGANVLTF
>-|TRBV14|TRBJ2-1
CASSGEIRYNEQFF
>TRBD2|TRBV25-1|TRBJ2-1
CASSEIGAGGYNEQFF
>-|TRBV19|TRBJ1-2
CASSIVAGQGGLGGYTF
>TRBD1|TRBV28|TRBJ1-2
CASSSSWDRGNYGYTF
>TRBD1|TRBV5-1|TRBJ1-3
CASRYDRVSGNTIYF
>-|TRBV28|TRBJ2-7
CASSFTIPYEQYF
>-|TRBV5-5|TRBJ1-5
CASSLEGGNQPQHF
>-|TRBV30|TRBJ1-2
CAWSPGSDGYTF
>-|TRBV30|TRBJ1-2
CAWSVLGRGPNYGYTF
>-|TRBV5-1|TRBJ2-5
CASSFTGYQETQYF
>TRBD1|TRBV12-5|TRBJ1-1
CAGGKAQGGMNTEAFF
>-|TRBV2|TRBJ1-4
CASKRDRPSNEKLFF
>TRBD2|TRBV3-1|TRBJ2-1
CASSQHISGRAWDEQFF
>-|TRBV12-3/TRBV12-4|TRBJ2-7
CASSPTHDAAYEQYF
>TRBD1|TRBV7-8|TRBJ2-3
CASSTGTGPTQYF
>-|TRBV7-9|TRBJ2-1
CASSHLPSSGGEQFF
>TRBD2|TRBV5-1|TRBJ2-3
CASSLTGLATDTQYF
>TRBD2|TRBV6-2/TRBV6-3|TRBJ2-7
CASSYSSNGGLAGVVLSYEQYF
>-|TRBV4-1|TRBJ1-1
CASSQARPTVEAFF
>-|TRBV10-3|TRBJ2-1
CAISESFNEQFF
>-|TRBV19|TRBJ1-2
CASSYDHRVTGGYTF
>-|TRBV7-9|TRBJ2-4
CASSSPSGLAKNIQYF
>-|TRBV7-3|TRBJ2-2
CASSLTFGGELFF
>TRBD2|TRBV6-5|TRBJ2-1
CASSYSALAGVGEQFF
>-|TRBV30|TRBJ1-1
CAWSSRAEAFF
>TRBD2|TRBV3-1|TRBJ2-1
CASSYLPPTSGRSDEQFF
>-|TRBV3-1|TRBJ2-2
CASSQLGTGELFF
>-|TRBV20-1|TRBJ2-7
CSASDDTTYEQYF
>-|TRBV7-9|TRBJ2-1
CASSLVRATENIQFF
>TRBD2|TRBV20-1|TRBJ2-7
CSATGLAGVREQYF
>TRBD2|TRBV20-1|TRBJ2-1
CSTRLAGHFYNEQFF
>TRBD1|TRBV11-3|TRBJ2-5
CASSLGRGSRETQYF
>TRBD2|TRBV4-2|TRBJ2-7
CASSHSGGSYEQYF
>TRBD2|TRBV4-1|TRBJ2-3
CASSRMSGNRQVADTQYF
>-|TRBV11-2|TRBJ2-5
CASSYHSRSRETQYF
>TRBD2|TRBV6-1|TRBJ2-1
CASIRGAYNEQFF
>TRBD1|TRBV19|TRBJ1-5
CACAGTGGQPQHF
>TRBD1|TRBV2|TRBJ2-3
CASSEGTGTSTDTQYF
>-|TRBV20-1|TRBJ2-3
CSARDPSRGTQYF
>-|TRBV7-8|TRBJ2-1
CASSFTGKTYNEQFF
>-|TRBV19|TRBJ2-7
CASSSRRGQYF
>TRBD2|TRBV20-1|TRBJ2-3
CSASSGRITDTQYF
>-|TRBV6-1|TRBJ2-7
CASRMYPYEQYF
>-|TRBV7-9|TRBJ2-7
CASSPRERVVAEQYF
>-|TRBV12-3/TRBV12-4|TRBJ1-4
CASTAGRQTTNEKLFF
>-|TRBV9|TRBJ1-4
CASSGHRDLNEKLFF